The 32 T cell receptor beta chains below all came from one sample that was sequenced in a study of blood T cell repertoires in COVID-19. The assay was immunoSEQ multiplex PCR, and TCRdb's table has in-frame clones only and misses some. The data contain over 200,000 clones, around 84% of them seen just once; the ten biggest clones take up about 16%. The source material was PBMCs or T cells enriched from blood (not recorded which). Source of these receptors: a man younger than 30 who had recovered from COVID-19.

This chain links TRBV6-4 with TRBJ2-1; TRBD2 agrees at 11 bases. Germline V gives CDR1 MRHNA, CDR2 SNTAGT. J was trimmed by 1 base and V by 0 bases; bases with no gene match: 2. The CDR3 has 17 amino acids. CDR3 region: CASSDSPSGRSYNEQFF. The CDR3 DNA is TGTGCCAGCAGTGACTCTCCTAGCGGGAGGTCCTACAATGAGCAGTTCTTC.

The gene calls are TRBV2 and TRBJ1-1; D possibly corresponds to TRBD1 (5 bases). Germline lookup yields CDR1 SNHLY and CDR2 FYNNEI. V was trimmed by 7 bases and J by 0 bases, leaving 12 bases between them. This CDR3 is 14 amino acids long. The chain's CDR3 is CASTGGVMNTEAFF. For the CDR3, the DNA is TGTGCCAGCACCGGGGGGGTGATGAACACTGAAGCTTTCTTT.

Only one count was recorded for this clone. V gene TRBV30 combines with J gene TRBJ1-4, with 10 nucleotides matching TRBD1. The junction had 0 bases not matched to a gene; V was cut back by 3 bases and J by 8 bases. Germline lookup yields CDR1 GTSNPN and CDR2 SVGIG (reference sequence). This CDR3 has 12 amino acids. The CDR3 bases are TGTGCCTGGAGGACAGGGGGCGAAAAACTGTTTTTT. It specifies CAWRTGGEKLFF.

This chain links TRBV5-6 with TRBJ2-7; no clear D. The V and J ends lost 1 base and 0 bases respectively, with 11 bases between them. The CDR3 is made up of 15 amino acids. Germline V gene data show CDR1 as SGHDT and CDR2 as YYEEEE. In DNA form, the CDR3 reads TGTGCCAGCAGCTTGAGCCGAGGTGGCTCCTACGAGCAGTACTTC. Translated: CASSLSRGGSYEQYF.

This clone came up a few times. The chain carries TRBV3-1 (or the pseudogene TRBV3-2) and TRBJ1-2; the D gene is possibly TRBD1 (6 bases). The CDR3 consists of 14 residues. V dropped 5 bases and J dropped 4 bases, with 14 bases sitting between them. The germline V gene encodes CDR1 LGHDT and CDR2 YNNKEL (reference sequence). The CDR3 reads CASSAITGSYGYTF. In DNA, the CDR3 is TGTGCCAGCAGCGCAATTACAGGGAGCTATGGCTACACCTTC.

The CDR3 nucleotides read TGTGCCAGCAGCCGCCGACCGATGACTAGCGGCGACCACTCCTACAATGAGCAGTTCTTC. Translation gives CASSRRPMTSGDHSYNEQFF. The V gene is TRBV14, the J gene TRBJ2-1; 9 bases agree with TRBD2. Per germline, CDR1 SGHDN and CDR2 FVKESK. J was trimmed by 0 bases and V by 4 bases; bases with no gene match: 16. The length of the CDR3 is 20 residues.

This chain joins TRBV13 and TRBJ1-1; a weak D match, TRBD1 (6 bases). V gave up 5 bases and J gave up 0 bases, with 10 bases separating them. This CDR3 is built from 14 residues. In germline, CDR1 is PRHDT, CDR2 FYEKMQ (reference sequence). CDR3 sequence reads: CASSAGQLNTEAFF. The CDR3 DNA sequence: TGTGCCAGCAGCGCCGGACAGCTGAACACTGAAGCTTTCTTT.

V usage is TRBV5-1 and J usage is TRBJ2-3; the D gene is possibly TRBD1 (5 bases). The CDR3 is 15 amino acids. Germline V gene lookup returns CDR1 SGHRS and CDR2 YFSETQ. Deletions cut 3 bases from V and 3 bases from J, with 14 bases between. The CDR3 loop is CASSYGQGKTDTQYF. Written as DNA, the CDR3 is TGCGCCAGCAGCTATGGGCAGGGAAAGACAGATACGCAGTATTTT.

The gene calls are TRBV5-1 and TRBJ2-3; the match to TRBD1 covers 7 bases. The CDR3 consists of 13 residues. Looked up from germline, CDR1 is SGHRS and CDR2 is YFSETQ. V lost 7 bases, J lost 2 bases, and 4 bases stayed unmatched. The CDR3 nucleotides read TGCGCCAGCGGGGACAGAACCACAGATACGCAGTATTTT. Its protein product is CASGDRTTDTQYF.

The CDR3 spells CASSEVSLRNYNEQFF. The CDR3 DNA follows: TGTGCCAGCAGTGAAGTGTCGTTGAGGAACTACAATGAGCAGTTCTTC. The rearrangement links TRBV25-1 to TRBJ2-1; D is undetermined. The CDR3 spans 16 residues. V shed 2 bases and J shed 3 bases, with 14 bases lying between them. The V gene's germline CDR1 is MGHDK and CDR2 SYGVNS.

The rearrangement joins TRBV5-1 to TRBJ1-6; the match to TRBD1 covers 9 bases. The CDR3 runs 15 residues. Looked up from germline, CDR1 is SGHRS and CDR2 is YFSETQ. The ends lost 0 bases at V and 8 bases at J; junction bases unmatched: 3. The CDR3 is CASSLVDRGDSPLHF. DNA of the CDR3: TGCGCCAGCAGCTTGGTGGACAGGGGTGATTCACCCCTCCACTTT.

This clone is a singleton in its sample. This chain uses TRBV18 with TRBJ2-1; the match to TRBD1 covers 10 bases. There are 20 residues in the CDR3. Germline V CDR1 and CDR2: KGHSH, LQKENI. V was pared by 6 bases and J by 0 bases, with 17 bases of the junction left unmatched. CDR3 in DNA: TGTGCCAGCTCCCGCCCCCAGGGGACAGGGGACAAAACCTCCTACAATGAGCAGTTCTTC. This sequence encodes CASSRPQGTGDKTSYNEQFF.

The chain has TRBV28 and TRBJ1-4; the match to TRBD1 covers 7 bases. CDR1 and CDR2 (germline): MDHEN, SYDVKM. The CDR3 has 15 residues. V shed 2 bases and J 3 bases; nucleotides not matched to a gene: 3. The CDR3 reads CASSLDRVANEKLFF. As DNA, the CDR3 is TGTGCCAGCAGTTTAGACAGGGTAGCTAATGAAAAACTGTTTTTT.

This chain joins TRBV2 and TRBJ2-3; 8 nucleotides agree with TRBD1. CDR1 and CDR2 from the germline V gene are SNHLY and FYNNEI. This CDR3 is built from 15 residues. After removal of 5 bases from V and 5 bases from J, the junction contained 9 bases not matched to a gene. The CDR3 DNA reads as TGTGCCAGCAGTCGGGGACAGGAAGGGGAAGATACGCAGTATTTT. Translating it yields CASSRGQEGEDTQYF.

The chain links TRBV28 to TRBJ2-1, with 11 bases matching TRBD2. The length of the CDR3 is 18 residues. The junction had 14 bases not matched to a gene; V was cut back by 3 bases and J by 7 bases. Germline V gives CDR1 MDHEN, CDR2 SYDVKM. The CDR3 DNA follows: TGTGCCAGCAGTTTCGGACTAGCGGGCGACGCCCGGGAAAATGAGCAGTTCTTC. Its protein product is CASSFGLAGDARENEQFF.

V usage is TRBV11-3 and J usage is TRBJ1-6; D possibly corresponds to TRBD1 (5 bases). CDR1 is SGHNT, CDR2 YENEEA, per germline. The CDR3 is 15 residues long. Trimming took 5 bases from V and 5 from J, leaving 13 bases between them. The CDR3 protein is CASSTRQSNNSPLHF. Written as DNA, the CDR3 is TGTGCCAGCAGCACCAGACAGAGTAATAATTCACCCCTCCACTTT.

This clone was detected only once. The chain carries TRBV21-1 and TRBJ1-2; the D segment call TRBD1 is taken from the table without a DNA check. TRBV21-1 corresponds to a pseudogene. This CDR3 is built from 16 residues. CDR3 region: CARLGQTNPPNYGYTF. CDR3 bases: TGTGCCAGACTGGGACAGACAAACCCCCCTAACTATGGCTACACCTTC.

The CDR3 protein is CASSQRGSGEKLFF. DNA for the CDR3: TGTGCCAGCAGCCAGAGGGGGAGTGGTGAAAAACTGTTTTTT. The V call is TRBV5-6, the J call TRBJ1-4; possibly TRBD1 for D (6 bases). Trimming stripped 4 bases from V and 7 bases from J, with 14 bases between. The germline V gene encodes CDR1 SGHDT and CDR2 YYEEEE. This CDR3 spans 14 amino acids.

The rearrangement links TRBV28 to TRBJ1-2; D remains unclear. This CDR3 has 12 amino acids. Germline lookup yields CDR1 MDHEN and CDR2 SYDVKM. Trimming removed 3 bases from V and 4 bases from J, with 6 bases in between. As DNA, the CDR3 is TGTGCCAGCAGTTTGCAGTTCTATGGCTACACCTTC. Amino acid sequence: CASSLQFYGYTF.

In this sample, this clone turned up a few times. J is TRBJ2-3 and V is TRBV4-2; TRBD1 matches at 8 bases. Germline loops: CDR1 LGHNA, CDR2 YNFKEQ. V lost 0 bases, J lost 1 base, and 0 bases stayed unmatched. CDR3 length equals 15 residues. The CDR3 is CASSQDRGRTDTQYF. For the CDR3, the DNA is TGTGCCAGCAGCCAAGACAGGGGGCGCACAGATACGCAGTATTTT.

J is TRBJ2-2 and V is TRBV2; D not certain. There are 12 residues in the CDR3. Trimming stripped 2 bases from V and 7 bases from J, with 5 bases between. In germline, CDR1 is SNHLY, CDR2 FYNNEI. The CDR3 bases are TGTGCCAGCAGTGAACGGGTCGGGGAGCTGTTTTTT. It specifies CASSERVGELFF.

V usage is TRBV2 and J usage is TRBJ1-6; D not certain. Trimming stripped 4 bases from V and 5 bases from J, with 9 bases between. Germline assignment: CDR1 SNHLY and CDR2 FYNNEI. The CDR3 has 14 residues. The CDR3 here is CASSGHGNNSPLHF. CDR3 nucleotide sequence: TGTGCCAGCAGTGGCCACGGGAATAATTCACCCCTCCACTTT.

This clone was observed a few times. For the CDR3, the DNA is TGTGCCAGCAGACCCGGGACAGGAACACCCCTCCACTTT. This sequence encodes CASRPGTGTPLHF. The J gene is TRBJ1-6, the V gene TRBV6-5; 8 nucleotides line up with TRBD1. Germline trimming cut 6 bases from V and 11 bases from J; bases unmatched to any gene: 6. The CDR3 covers 13 residues. CDR1 is MNHEY, CDR2 SVGAGI, per germline.

J is TRBJ2-2 and V is TRBV5-5; the match to TRBD1 covers 9 bases. Germline loops: CDR1 SGHKS, CDR2 YYEKEE (reference sequence). With 6 bases clipped from V and 4 bases from J, the junction kept 7 bases outside the gene matches. This CDR3 region has 15 residues. CDR3 in DNA: TGTGCCAGCACCTCACAGGGGGCGATCACCGGGGAGCTGTTTTTT. Its translation is CASTSQGAITGELFF. The complete variable domain, with remaining parts taken from reference TRBV5-5 and TRBJ2-2, reads DAGVTQSPTHLIKTRGQQVTLRCSPISGHKSVSWYQQVLGQGPQFIFQYYEKEERGRGNFPDRFSARQFPNYSSELNVNALLLGDSALYLCASTSQGAITGELFFGEGSRLTVL.

The chain joins TRBV5-1 to TRBJ1-1; D might be TRBD1 (6 bases). V shed 0 bases and J shed 3 bases, with 12 bases lying between them. CDR3 size: 15 residues. The V gene's germline CDR1 is SGHRS and CDR2 YFSETQ. The CDR3 reads CASSLGTVTDTEAFF. CDR3 sequence (DNA): TGCGCCAGCAGCTTGGGGACAGTTACGGACACTGAAGCTTTCTTT.

V usage is TRBV2 and J usage is TRBJ1-1; 9 bases are shared with TRBD1. Germline V gene data show CDR1 as SNHLY and CDR2 as FYNNEI. V lost 7 bases, J lost 5 bases, and 14 bases stayed unmatched. The CDR3 spans 16 residues. The CDR3 protein is CASTLDRGWGRTEAFF. The DNA of the CDR3 is TGTGCCAGCACCTTGGACAGGGGTTGGGGGAGGACTGAAGCTTTCTTT.

The chain recombines TRBV4-2 with TRBJ1-6; D might be TRBD1 (6 bases). The V gene's germline CDR1 is LGHNA and CDR2 YNFKEQ. V lost 4 bases to trimming and J lost 6 bases, with 28 bases between them. CDR3 size: 20 residues. This CDR3 reads CASSRTSGERPGRSNSPLHF. The CDR3 DNA reads TGTGCCAGCAGCCGAACTTCAGGGGAAAGGCCGGGACGGAGTAATTCACCCCTCCACTTT.

CDR3 nucleotide sequence: TGTGCCAGCAGTTTCTACGGGTCCACTGAAGCTTTCTTT. Translation gives CASSFYGSTEAFF. The chain couples TRBV12-3 or TRBV12-4 to TRBJ1-1; D unclear. V lost 3 bases and J 4 bases, leaving 9 bases between the germline ends. The CDR3 spans 13 residues.

The rearrangement joins TRBV27 to TRBJ2-7; 10 nucleotides align to TRBD1. The CDR3 runs 14 residues. The trim removed 6 bases at V and 6 bases at J, leaving 8 bases unmatched. CDR1 MNHEY and CDR2 SMNVEV come from the germline V gene (reference sequence). CDR3 sequence (DNA): TGTGCCAGCAGCTACAGACAGGGGGCTTCCGAGCAGTACTTC. Amino acid sequence: CASSYRQGASEQYF.

V usage is TRBV4-1 and J usage is TRBJ1-5; D remains unclear. The germline V gene encodes CDR1 MGHRA and CDR2 YSYEKL. V was trimmed by 4 bases and J by 1 base, leaving 8 bases between them. This CDR3 region has 14 residues. CDR3 in DNA: TGCGCCAGCAGCCCGACATCGAGCAATCAGCCCCAGCATTTT. It specifies CASSPTSSNQPQHF.

This chain's CDR3 is CASSYSRARADYEQYF. CDR3 bases: TGTGCCAGCAGTTACTCCAGGGCCCGTGCCGACTACGAGCAGTACTTC. V gene TRBV6-5 combines with J gene TRBJ2-7, with TRBD1 as a possible D gene (5 bases). The germline V and J ends were trimmed by 0 bases and 3 bases, with 15 bases remaining between them. In germline, CDR1 is MNHEY, CDR2 SVGAGI. The length of the CDR3 is 16 residues.

This clone was found a few times. The genes are TRBV11-3 and TRBJ2-5; unclear D gene. The CDR3 covers 12 residues. CDR1 is SGHNT and CDR2 is YENEEA in the germline V gene. The V end was cut by 5 bases, the J end by 5 bases, with 9 bases between. CDR3: CASSQAGETQYF. The CDR3 DNA follows: TGTGCCAGCAGCCAGGCTGGGGAGACCCAGTACTTC.